These 3 T cell receptor beta chains were sequenced from one sample in a study of PD-L1 blockade in urothelial cancer. Time point reported: pretreatment peripheral blood. Clones were read by immunoSEQ multiplex PCR, and TCRdb kept only the in-frame ones, dropping some. The sample consists of about 86,000 clones, approximately 87% of them appearing once. The sample consisted of PBMCs, taken around atezolizumab (anti-PD-L1) treatment. These TCRs come from a man aged 55 to 70 with urothelial cancer.

The sample holds a few counts of this clone. The chain carries TRBV4-1 and TRBJ2-7, with 9 bases lining up with TRBD2. The CDR3 length is 15 residues. V shed 1 base and J 3 bases; nucleotides not matched to a gene: 4. Germline CDR1 reads MGHRA; CDR2 reads YSYEKL. CDR3 nucleotides: TGCGCCAGCAGCCAAGGCGGGACTAGCTTCTACGAGCAGTACTTC. Its protein is CASSQGGTSFYEQYF.

This chain links TRBV28 with TRBJ1-1, with D uncertain. Per germline, CDR1 MDHEN and CDR2 SYDVKM. V lost 6 bases, J lost 8 bases, and 7 bases lay in between. This CDR3 comprises 10 residues. The chain's CDR3 is CASRRREAFF. Written as DNA, the CDR3 is TGTGCCAGCAGGAGGAGAGAAGCTTTCTTT.

The gene calls are TRBV7-2 and TRBJ1-3; 7 nucleotides line up with TRBD1. With 5 bases clipped from V and 0 bases from J, the junction kept 7 bases outside the gene matches. The CDR3 covers 16 residues. Per germline, CDR1 SGHTA and CDR2 FQGNSA. The chain's CDR3 is CASSKGQKSSGNTIYF. In DNA, the CDR3 is TGTGCCAGCAGCAAGGGACAGAAGAGCTCTGGAAACACCATATATTTT. Complete variable domain (other parts from reference TRBV7-2 and TRBJ1-3): GAGVSQSPSNKVTEKGKDVELRCDPISGHTALYWYRQSLGQGLEFLIYFQGNSAPDKSGLPSDRFSAERTGGSVSTLTIQRTQQEDSAVYLCASSKGQKSSGNTIYFGEGSWLTVV.